This T cell receptor beta chain is drawn from a study of CD8+CD57+ T cells in acquired aplastic anemia. Background on the study: Sorted cells (CD4+ and CD8+) yielded DNA amounts that averaged approximately 2.9 ug.

The CDR3 covers 12 residues. Trimming removed 4 bases at V and 4 bases at J, with 11 bases between. Germline loops: CDR1 DFQATT, CDR2 SNEGSKA (reference sequence). There are a few counts of this clonotype. The antigen remains unidentified. General observations from the study: There were fewer than 35 CD8+ CDR3 sequences that occurred in both patients and controls.

The template used for profiling TCR beta VDJ and CDR3 was genomic DNA. TCRdb re-called the reads through MiXCR, storing one row per CDR3 protein. The sample holds approximately 200,000 distinct CDR3 sequences; 64% are singletons and the top ten take about 45%. The TCR comes from a human donor with severe aplastic anemia or a healthy control (not recorded which). The V gene is TRBV20-1, the J gene TRBJ2-7; possibly TRBD2 for D (6 bases). The material sequenced was sorted CD4+, CD8+, or CD8+CD57+ T cells (not recorded which) from PBMCs. The CDR3 reads CSAMAGSYEQYF. CDR3 DNA: TGCAGTGCTATGGCGGGAAGTTACGAGCAGTACTTC.